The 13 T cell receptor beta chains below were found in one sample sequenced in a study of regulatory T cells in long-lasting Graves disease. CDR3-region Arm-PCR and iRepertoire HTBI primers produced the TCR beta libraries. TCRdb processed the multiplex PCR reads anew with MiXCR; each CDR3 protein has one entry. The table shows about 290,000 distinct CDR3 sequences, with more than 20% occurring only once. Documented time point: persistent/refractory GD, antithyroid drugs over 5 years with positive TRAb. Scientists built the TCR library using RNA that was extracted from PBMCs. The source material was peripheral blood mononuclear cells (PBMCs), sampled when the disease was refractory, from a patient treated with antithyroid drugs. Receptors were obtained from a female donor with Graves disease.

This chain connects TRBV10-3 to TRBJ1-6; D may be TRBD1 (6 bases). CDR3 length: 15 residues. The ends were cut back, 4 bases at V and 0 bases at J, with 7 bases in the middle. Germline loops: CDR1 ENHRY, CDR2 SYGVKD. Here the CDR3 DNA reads TGTGCCATCAGTGTGGACAGCTCCTATAATTCACCCCTCCACTTT. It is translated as CAISVDSSYNSPLHF.

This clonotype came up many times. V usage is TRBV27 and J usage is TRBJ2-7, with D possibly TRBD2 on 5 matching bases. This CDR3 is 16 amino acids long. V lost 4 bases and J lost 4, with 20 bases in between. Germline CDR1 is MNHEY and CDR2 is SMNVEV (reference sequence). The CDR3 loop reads CASSSGIGLGHYEQYF. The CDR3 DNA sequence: TGTGCCAGCAGTTCGGGGATAGGCTTGGGCCATTACGAGCAGTACTTC.

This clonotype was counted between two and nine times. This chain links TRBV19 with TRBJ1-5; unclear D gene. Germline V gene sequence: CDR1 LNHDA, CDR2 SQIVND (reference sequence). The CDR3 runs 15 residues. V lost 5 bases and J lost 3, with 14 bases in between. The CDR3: CASSPRADFNQPQHF. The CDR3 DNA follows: TGTGCCAGTAGTCCTCGGGCCGACTTCAATCAGCCCCAGCATTTT.

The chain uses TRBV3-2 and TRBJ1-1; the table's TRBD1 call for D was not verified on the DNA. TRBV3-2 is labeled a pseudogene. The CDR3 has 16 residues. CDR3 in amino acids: CASSQGDGGKNTEAFF. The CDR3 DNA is TGTGCCAGCAGCCAAGGGGACGGGGGAAAGAACACTGAAGCTTTCTTT.

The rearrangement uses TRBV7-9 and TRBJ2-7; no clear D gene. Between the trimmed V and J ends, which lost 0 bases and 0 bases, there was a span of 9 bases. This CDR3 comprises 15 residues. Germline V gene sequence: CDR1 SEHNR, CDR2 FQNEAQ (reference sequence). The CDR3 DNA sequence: TGTGCCAGCAGCTTAGCGGTGGGTAGCTCCTACGAGCAGTACTTC. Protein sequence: CASSLAVGSSYEQYF.

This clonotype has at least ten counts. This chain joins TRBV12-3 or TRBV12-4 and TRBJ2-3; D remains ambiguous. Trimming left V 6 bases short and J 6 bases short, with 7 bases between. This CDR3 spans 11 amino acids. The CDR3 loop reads CASSLSDTQYF. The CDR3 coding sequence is TGTGCCAGCAGCTTATCGGATACGCAGTATTTT.

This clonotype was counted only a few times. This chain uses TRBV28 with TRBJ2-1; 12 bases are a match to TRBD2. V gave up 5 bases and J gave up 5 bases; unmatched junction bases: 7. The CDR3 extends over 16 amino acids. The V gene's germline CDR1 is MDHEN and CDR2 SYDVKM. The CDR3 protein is CASSRRLAGAHNEQFF. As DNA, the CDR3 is TGTGCCAGCAGTAGGAGACTAGCGGGAGCCCACAATGAGCAGTTCTTC. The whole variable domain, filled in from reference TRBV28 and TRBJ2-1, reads DVKVTQSSRYLVKRTGEKVFLECVQDMDHENMFWYRQDPGLGLRLIYFSYDVKMKEKGDIPEGYSVSREKKERFSLILESASTNQTSMYLCASSRRLAGAHNEQFFGPGTRLTVL.

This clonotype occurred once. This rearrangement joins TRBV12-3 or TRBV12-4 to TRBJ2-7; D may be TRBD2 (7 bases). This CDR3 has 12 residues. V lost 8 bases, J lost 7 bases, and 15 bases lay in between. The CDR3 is CASGWGGREQYF. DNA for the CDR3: TGTGCCAGCGGTTGGGGGGGCCGGGAGCAGTACTTC.

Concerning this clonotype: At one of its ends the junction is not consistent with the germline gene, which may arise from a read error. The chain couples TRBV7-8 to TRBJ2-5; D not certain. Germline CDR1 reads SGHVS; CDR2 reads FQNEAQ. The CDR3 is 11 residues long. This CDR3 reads CASSLQESQYF. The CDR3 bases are TGTGCCAGCAGTCTACAAGAGTCCCAGTACTTC.

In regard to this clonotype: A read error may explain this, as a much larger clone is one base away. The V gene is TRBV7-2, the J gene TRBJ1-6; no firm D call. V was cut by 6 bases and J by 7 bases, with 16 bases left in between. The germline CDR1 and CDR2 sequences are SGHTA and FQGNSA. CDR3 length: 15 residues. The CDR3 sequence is CASSFLGRWNSPLHF. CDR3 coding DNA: TGTGCCAGCAGTTTTTTAGGACGGTGGAATTCACCCCTCCACTTT.

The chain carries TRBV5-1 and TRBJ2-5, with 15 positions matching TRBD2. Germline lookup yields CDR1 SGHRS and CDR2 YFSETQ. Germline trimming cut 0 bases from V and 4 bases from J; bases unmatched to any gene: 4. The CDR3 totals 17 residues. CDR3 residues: CASSLGRGLAGGETQYF. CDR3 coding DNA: TGCGCCAGCAGCTTGGGTAGGGGACTAGCGGGAGGAGAGACCCAGTACTTC.

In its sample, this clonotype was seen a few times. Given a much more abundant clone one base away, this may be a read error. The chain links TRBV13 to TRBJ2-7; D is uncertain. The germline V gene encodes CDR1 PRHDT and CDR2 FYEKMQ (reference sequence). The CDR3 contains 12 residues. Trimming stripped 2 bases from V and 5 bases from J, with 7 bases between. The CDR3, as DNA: TGTGCCAGCAGCTTAAGGCCCAACGAGCAGTACTTC. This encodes CASSLRPNEQYF.

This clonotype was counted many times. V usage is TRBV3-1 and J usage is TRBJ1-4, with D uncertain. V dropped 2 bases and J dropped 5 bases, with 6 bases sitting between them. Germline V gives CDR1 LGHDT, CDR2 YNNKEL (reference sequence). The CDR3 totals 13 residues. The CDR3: CASSQSGNEKLFF. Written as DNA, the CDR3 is TGTGCCAGCAGCCAATCGGGAAATGAAAAACTGTTTTTT. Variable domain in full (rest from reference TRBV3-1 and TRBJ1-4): DTAVSQTPKYLVTQMGNDKSIKCEQNLGHDTMYWYKQDSKKFLKIMFSYNNKELIINETVPNRFSPKSPDKAHLNLHINSLELGDSAVYFCASSQSGNEKLFFGSGTQLSVL.